Below, one T cell receptor beta chain is given with its context. This clonotype appeared a few times. No cognate antigen has been identified for it. Base qualities were left out, and no much larger clone turns up one base away. Ophthalmopathy patients had moderately to severely active disease, Clinical Activity Score of at least 3, NOSPECS grade of at least 4, and duration under 3 months. Patients with uncontrolled infections, other autoimmune diseases, pregnancy or lactation were excluded. Clinical symptoms, serum thyroxine and TRAb, thyroid ultrasound, and orbital computed tomography formed the basis for the diagnoses. PBMCs were isolated from roughly 10 ml of fresh peripheral blood by Ficoll-Paque density gradient centrifugation. Total RNA was extracted using Trizol reagent, and RNA quality was assessed on an Agilent 2100 Bioanalyzer. From the cysteine through the phenylalanine, the CDR3 covers 16 amino acids. Here the CDR3 DNA is all that survives: 48 bases in frame from base 1. V was cut back by 0 bases and J by 4 bases, leaving a gap of 18 bases between them. Taken from the germline V gene (reference sequence), the CDR1 and CDR2 loops are DFQATT and SNEGSKA.

The data belong to a study of T cells in Graves' hyperthyroidism and ophthalmopathy (dated by TCRdb to about 2019). Regarding the complete study: Peripheral blood was collected at initial diagnosis, before any treatment. To identify distinguishing TCR V-J signatures, a discovery cohort of some 99 patients was used, comprising 43 with Graves' ophthalmopathy and some 60 with stable Graves' hyperthyroidism. Prospective prediction of ophthalmopathy was tested in an independent validation cohort consisting of about 19 hyperthyroidism patients and 17 patients who later progressed to ophthalmopathy. The roughly 91 discovery patients were randomly divided into training and test sets at a 7:3 ratio. In addition, the study compared T-cell repertoires in thyroid tissue and in blood from roughly six Graves' hyperthyroidism patients. After sampling, hyperthyroidism patients received methimazole starting at 30 mg daily, and ophthalmopathy patients received high-dose intravenous methylprednisolone. TCR Vbeta CDR3 sequencing of 120 to 150 peripheral blood samples (about 45 ophthalmopathy, about 75 hyperthyroidism and some 17 progressor patients) is reported in the paper.

The paper as a whole reports these results and caveats: Most expanded thyroid clonotypes (frequency above 0.001) were also found in blood, which suggests that blood repertoires may mirror thyroid immune responses. In validation, the model predicted progression to ophthalmopathy a median of approximately 6.6 months before onset, with about 70% sensitivity and nearly 75% specificity. A 13 V-J signature model separated ophthalmopathy from stable hyperthyroidism, with around 91% sensitivity and about 81% specificity in cross-validation and 80%/75% in testing. Sample size was not statistically predetermined, and blinding of investigators to group allocation was not performed.

TCR beta CDR3 regions were amplified from RNA transcripts. The TCR CDR3 was subjected to a first round of RT-PCR using the HTBI primer set and the Qiagen OneStep RT-PCR kit. A second multiplex PCR round built the libraries, followed by size selection and purification. Libraries were sequenced paired-end with 100 bp reads on an Illumina HiSeq2000. On the authors' methods: SOAPnuke was used to process the raw data, throwing out any read that contained adapters or uncalled bases, had a mean Phred below 15, or lacked an exact constant-primer or identifier match. High-quality paired reads were merged using COPE v1.2.5, and each unique nucleotide sequence was defined as a clonotype. Clonotypes were aligned to IMGT TRBV, TRBD and TRBJ reference segments using MiTCR v1.1. Analysis was restricted to V-J combinations with a frequency above 0.0001, which covered just over 98% of repertoires. A TCS score was defined as the ratio of F50 (clonal expansion) to E x V (chaos), with BLOSUM62-based TCRdist applied between CDR3 peptides within each V-J. Welch's t-statistics and random forest reduced around 520 V-J features to 13, which were used in a naive Bayes classifier (R e1071). Through fastp at Q25 and MiXCR, TCRdb rebuilt clones from the public reads, retaining in-frame beta chains. Rows merge per CDR3 protein into single entries with the most common DNA and genes. In this record, the V and J calls reflect TCRdb's handling and not the investigators' own analysis. This sample has under 600,000 distinct CDR3 sequences in its table, and around 15% of those were observed once. The ten most abundant clones make up roughly 3% of the sample.

Sequencing was performed on blood. The clonotype comes from a woman in her forties with Graves' ophthalmopathy. The rearrangement combines TRBV20-1 with TRBJ2-5; a tentative D match to TRBD2 spans 6 bases. Here the CDR3 is given as CSARDWVWGGVETQYF. The DNA reads as follows: TGCAGTGCTAGAGATTGGGTATGGGGCGGGGTAGAGACCCAGTACTTC.